This T cell receptor (beta chain) was recorded in a study of early T cells in non-severe SARS-CoV-2 infection. The CDR3 runs to 12 residues. The germline gives CDR1 SQVTM, CDR2 ANQGSEA. V dropped 3 bases and J dropped 0 bases, with 4 bases sitting between them. This clonotype was seen at least ten times. Unique molecular identifiers were added to individual cDNA molecules. One entry per CDR3 protein results from TCRdb running MiXCR on the 5' RACE reads. The sample has 24,000 or so distinct CDR3 sequences, 5.5% seen once. This sequence joins TRBV29-1 and TRBJ2-3; D is undetermined. This TCR was sampled from an adult who was a healthcare worker with PCR-confirmed SARS-CoV-2 infection or an uninfected control (not recorded which). The sample consisted of whole blood. The CDR3 DNA reads TGCAGCGTTGACAGAAGCACAGATACGCAGTATTTT. Translated, it gives CSVDRSTDTQYF.